The 21 T cell receptor beta chains in this list originate from one sample, sequenced in a study of OX40 agonist ivuxolimab in advanced cancers. Assay used: immunoSEQ multiplex PCR; TCRdb lists only in-frame clones, some missing. This sample has about 68,000 clones, with approximately 85% found just once. Sequencing used CD4+ or CD8+ T cells sorted from blood, obtained in a trial of the OX40 agonist ivuxolimab. The source is an adult with an advanced solid tumor such as melanoma, head and neck, liver or kidney cancer.

This clone has just one count. The gene calls are TRBV9 and TRBJ1-5, with D possibly being TRBD1 (6 bases). The CDR3 totals 14 residues. The V gene lost 0 bases and the J gene lost 9 bases, with 13 bases spanning the gap. The germline gives CDR1 SGDLS, CDR2 YYNGEE. CDR3 in amino acids: CASSVAGDRGPQHF. Here the CDR3 DNA reads TGTGCCAGCAGCGTAGCAGGGGACCGGGGGCCCCAGCATTTT.

The chain employs TRBV5-4 and TRBJ2-2; 9 bases line up with TRBD2. Germline V gives CDR1 SGHNT, CDR2 YYREEE (reference sequence). There are 15 residues in the CDR3. The junction had 7 bases not matched to a gene; V was cut back by 5 bases and J by 5 bases. CDR3 nucleotide sequence: TGTGCCAGCAGTCCCCTGGCGGGAGGGACCGGGGAGCTGTTTTTT. It specifies CASSPLAGGTGELFF. The full variable domain, with the rest looked up from reference TRBV5-4 and TRBJ2-2, is ETGVTQSPTHLIKTRGQQVTLRCSSQSGHNTVSWYQQALGQGPQFIFQYYREEENGRGNFPPRFSGLQFPNYSSELNVNALELDDSALYLCASSPLAGGTGELFFGEGSRLTVL.

In regard to this clone: At one boundary the junction diverges from the germline segment, which might be a read error. The rearrangement links TRBV6-1 to TRBJ1-1; the D is unclear. CDR3 size: 11 residues. Germline V CDR1 and CDR2: MNHNS, SASEGT. CDR3 in amino acids: CAGRRNTEAFF. The CDR3 bases are TGTGCCGGCAGACGGAACACTGAAGCTTTCTTT.

In DNA, the CDR3 is TGTGCCAGTAAGAAGGGCAGGGGGCCATACGAGCAGTACTTC. Protein: CASKKGRGPYEQYF. The chain links TRBV19 to TRBJ2-7, with 8 nucleotides matching TRBD1. V lost 7 bases and J lost 4; bases outside the gene matches: 9. CDR3 length: 14 amino acids. Germline loops: CDR1 LNHDA, CDR2 SQIVND (reference sequence). The entire variable domain, with the rest obtained from reference TRBV19 and TRBJ2-7, is as follows: DGGITQSPKYLFRKEGQNVTLSCEQNLNHDAMYWYRQDPGQGLRLIYYSQIVNDFQKGDIAEGYSVSREKKESFPLTVTSAQKNPTAFYLCASKKGRGPYEQYFGPGTRLTVT.

The rearrangement uses TRBV11-3 and TRBJ2-1; unclear D gene. CDR1 is SGHNT, CDR2 YENEEA, per germline. The CDR3 totals 11 residues. The ends were cut back, 5 bases at V and 12 bases at J, with 11 bases in the middle. This CDR3 is CASSQQVVQFF. The CDR3 DNA reads as TGTGCCAGCAGCCAACAAGTCGTGCAGTTCTTC.

This rearrangement joins TRBV6-1 to TRBJ1-2; D not resolved. The germline gives CDR1 MNHNS, CDR2 SASEGT. Deletions cut 6 bases from V and 8 bases from J, with 19 bases between. This CDR3 comprises 14 residues. CDR3 nucleotide sequence: TGTGCCAGCAGGACTAATGGTGGAGTGTTGGGCTACACCTTC. Translating gives CASRTNGGVLGYTF.

This clone was recorded only once. The chain uses TRBV19 and TRBJ1-5, with D possibly TRBD1 on 5 matching bases. The CDR3 spans 14 residues. Germline-derived CDR1 and CDR2 are LNHDA and SQIVND (reference sequence). V lost 5 bases and J 7 bases, leaving 15 bases between the germline ends. DNA of the CDR3: TGTGCCAGTAGTGGGGCGGCAGGGAGGCAGCCCCAGCATTTT. Residues: CASSGAAGRQPQHF.

CDR3 sequence (DNA): TGTGCCAGCAGTTGGAAACGGGAGCAGTACTTC. Protein: CASSWKREQYF. This sequence joins TRBV6-5 and TRBJ2-7; unclear D gene. CDR1 MNHEY and CDR2 SVGAGI come from the germline V gene. The CDR3 contains 11 residues. The V end was cut by 4 bases, the J end by 7 bases, with 8 bases between.

V is TRBV6-6 and J is TRBJ2-5, with D unresolved. Per the germline V gene, CDR1 is MNHNY and CDR2 is SVGAGI (reference sequence). This CDR3 has 14 residues. Trimming took 5 bases from V and 5 from J, leaving 15 bases between them. The CDR3 protein is CASSRLTLGETQYF. The CDR3 nucleotides are TGTGCCAGCAGTAGACTCACCCTAGGGGAGACCCAGTACTTC.

The chain uses TRBV15 and TRBJ1-3; D is undetermined. CDR3 length equals 15 residues. V was cut by 2 bases and J by 2 bases, with 10 bases left in between. Germline V gene sequence: CDR1 LNHNV, CDR2 YYDKDF (reference sequence). The CDR3 protein is CATSRTSQPGNTIYF. For the CDR3, the DNA is TGTGCCACCAGCAGAACATCCCAACCTGGAAACACCATATATTTT. Based on the CDR3 plus reference TRBV15 and TRBJ1-3, the full variable domain is DAMVIQNPRYQVTQFGKPVTLSCSQTLNHNVMYWYQQKSSQAPKLLFHYYDKDFNNEADTPDNFQSRRPNTSFCFLDIRSPGLGDTAMYLCATSRTSQPGNTIYFGEGSWLTVV.

This clone was counted between two and nine times. The gene calls are TRBV5-1 and TRBJ2-5, with a tentative D call TRBD1 (6 bases). Germline CDR1 SGHRS, CDR2 YFSETQ. The CDR3 sequence is 14 residues long. The V gene lost 0 bases and the J gene lost 2 bases, with 8 bases spanning the gap. CDR3 DNA: TGCGCCAGCAGCTTGGTACAGGGACAAGAGACCCAGTACTTC. Residues: CASSLVQGQETQYF.

The genes are TRBV11-3 and TRBJ1-1; perhaps TRBD1 as D (5 bases). The length of the CDR3 is 15 residues. The germline CDR1 and CDR2 sequences are SGHNT and YENEEA. V shed 3 bases and J shed 3 bases, with 14 bases lying between them. This CDR3 reads CASSFTPGLYTEAFF. The CDR3 nucleotides read TGTGCCAGCAGCTTTACCCCGGGACTCTACACTGAAGCTTTCTTT.

This clone was counted once. This chain uses TRBV10-2 with TRBJ2-5; 13 bases fit TRBD2. The CDR3 is 18 residues long. J gave up 5 bases and V 3 bases, and 12 bases lay outside the gene matches. Per germline, CDR1 WSHSY and CDR2 SAAADI. CDR3 amino acids: CASSEGTSGEVLGETQYF. CDR3 nucleotide sequence: TGCGCCAGCAGTGAAGGGACTAGCGGGGAAGTATTGGGGGAGACCCAGTACTTC.

The V and J genes are TRBV19 and TRBJ1-2; D uncertain. The CDR3 is 13 residues long. V lost 7 bases, J lost 2 bases, and 11 bases lay in between. Germline V lookup: CDR1 LNHDA, CDR2 SQIVND (reference sequence). The chain's CDR3 is CASKNNINYGYTF. As DNA, the CDR3 is TGTGCCAGTAAGAACAACATAAACTATGGCTACACCTTC.

The CDR3 loop reads CASSLGLAVRTYEQYF. The CDR3 coding sequence is TGCGCCAGCAGCTTGGGACTAGCGGTTCGTACCTACGAGCAGTACTTC. The V and J genes are TRBV5-1 and TRBJ2-7; 9 nucleotides line up with TRBD2. This CDR3 region has 16 residues. The germline V gene encodes CDR1 SGHRS and CDR2 YFSETQ. Trimming at V came to 0 bases and at J to 2 bases, leaving 6 bases not matched to a gene.

This chain uses TRBV4-2 with TRBJ2-3, with TRBD2 matching over 12 bases. The germline gives CDR1 LGHNA, CDR2 YNFKEQ. J gave up 4 bases and V 1 base, and 0 bases lay outside the gene matches. This CDR3 is 15 amino acids long. The CDR3 protein is CASSQGLAGADTQYF. CDR3 nucleotide sequence: TGTGCCAGCAGCCAAGGACTAGCGGGAGCAGATACGCAGTATTTT.

The chain uses TRBV7-8 and TRBJ2-1; 11 nucleotides align to TRBD2. Germline-derived CDR1 and CDR2 are SGHVS and FQNEAQ. The CDR3 contains 18 residues. V dropped 3 bases and J dropped 1; count of bases not matched to a gene: 8. DNA for the CDR3: TGTGCCAGCAGCTTCCTTAGCGGGGGGGCCACGTCCTACAATGAGCAGTTCTTC. Translation gives CASSFLSGGATSYNEQFF. Based on the CDR3 plus reference TRBV7-8 and TRBJ2-1, the full variable domain is GAGVSQSPRYKVAKRGQDVALRCDPISGHVSLFWYQQALGQGPEFLTYFQNEAQLDKSGLPSDRFFAERPEGSVSTLKIQRTQQEDSAVYLCASSFLSGGATSYNEQFFGPGTRLTVL.

The chain uses TRBV10-3 and TRBJ2-1; 13 bases match TRBD2. The CDR3 runs 16 residues. The germline V gene has CDR1 ENHRY and CDR2 SYGVKD. J was trimmed by 0 bases and V by 7 bases; bases with no gene match: 3. The CDR3 loop reads CAITGTSGVSYNEQFF. The DNA for the CDR3 is TGTGCCATCACTGGGACTAGCGGGGTCTCCTACAATGAGCAGTTCTTC.

This clone was seen once. This same CDR3 is encoded by further DNA sequences in the sample. The chain employs TRBV7-9 and TRBJ2-1; D gene ambiguous. Trimming removed 3 bases from V and 10 bases from J, with 4 bases in between. The CDR3 totals 10 residues. CDR1 and CDR2 (germline): SEHNR, FQNEAQ (reference sequence). CDR3 residues: CASSFNEQFF. In DNA form, the CDR3 reads TGTGCCAGCAGCTTCAACGAGCAGTTCTTC.

As for this clone: One end of the junction fails to match germline, which may point to a read error. This chain connects TRBV20-1 to TRBJ1-1; D gene unclear. Germline CDR1 DFQATT, CDR2 SNEGSKA (reference sequence). This CDR3 has 11 residues. The CDR3: CRASKNTEAFF. The CDR3 DNA reads as TGCAGGGCTAGCAAGAACACTGAAGCTTTCTTT.

The rearrangement links TRBV10-3 to TRBJ2-1, with unresolved D. The CDR3 extends over 13 amino acids. V shed 8 bases and J shed 4 bases, with 12 bases lying between them. CDR1 is ENHRY and CDR2 is SYGVKD in the germline V gene. CDR3: CAIGKGSYNEQFF. The CDR3 DNA follows: TGTGCCATCGGGAAGGGCAGTTACAATGAGCAGTTCTTC.